What follows are 27 T cell receptor beta chains derived from one specimen sequenced in a study of blood T cell repertoires in COVID-19. Method: immunoSEQ multiplex PCR; TCRdb's copy keeps in-frame clones and lacks some. The data hold some 150,000 clones, with more than 75% observed a single time. Sequencing used peripheral blood. The receptors shown here come from a man aged 35-49 years with acute or convalescent COVID-19.

The chain carries TRBV12-5 and TRBJ2-7; 9 bases are a match to TRBD1. The ends lost 7 bases at V and 6 bases at J; junction bases unmatched: 7. The length of the CDR3 is 13 residues. Germline values: CDR1 LGHNT, CDR2 FRNRAP. CDR3 bases: TGTGCTAGTGTAGGACAGGGGCTTTCCGAGCAGTACTTC. As protein: CASVGQGLSEQYF.

V gene TRBV11-2 combines with J gene TRBJ2-3; TRBD2 is a possible D gene (7 bases). Germline V lookup: CDR1 SGHAT, CDR2 FQNNGV. Trimming took 1 base from V and 4 from J, leaving 18 bases between them. CDR3 size: 17 residues. The CDR3, as DNA: TGTGCCAGCAGCTTAGGCGGGGCGGGGGCCAGGGCAGATACGCAGTATTTT. Amino acids: CASSLGGAGARADTQYF. Filled out from reference TRBV11-2 and TRBJ2-3, the complete variable domain reads EAGVAQSPRYKIIEKRQSVAFWCNPISGHATLYWYQQILGQGPKLLIQFQNNGVVDDSQLPKDRFSAERLKGVDSTLKIQPAKLEDSAVYLCASSLGGAGARADTQYFGPGTRLTVL.

The rearrangement links TRBV6-5 to TRBJ1-1; a possible D gene is TRBD1 (5 bases). Trimming stripped 5 bases from V and 5 bases from J, with 12 bases between. This CDR3 comprises 13 residues. Germline-derived CDR1 and CDR2 are MNHEY and SVGAGI. The CDR3 spells CASSPGGGTEAFF. DNA of the CDR3: TGTGCCAGCAGTCCTGGGGGGGGGACTGAAGCTTTCTTT.

In this sample, this clone turned up once. The rearrangement joins TRBV5-6 to TRBJ2-2; TRBD2 aligns across 10 bases. V lost 2 bases to trimming and J lost 1 base; unmatched junction nucleotides: 5. This CDR3 is 17 amino acids long. In germline, CDR1 is SGHDT, CDR2 YYEEEE. CDR3 amino acids: CASSFGLAEGNTGELFF. In nucleotides, the CDR3 is TGTGCCAGCAGCTTCGGACTAGCGGAGGGGAACACCGGGGAGCTGTTTTTT.

The chain employs TRBV4-1 and TRBJ1-5; possible D gene TRBD1, 5 bases. Trimming pared 4 bases from V and 3 bases from J, leaving 7 bases between. Germline lookup yields CDR1 MGHRA and CDR2 YSYEKL. The CDR3 runs to 13 residues. CDR3 DNA: TGCGCCAGCAGCCGGGGGGTCAATCAGCCCCAGCATTTT. Its translation: CASSRGVNQPQHF.

This sequence joins TRBV5-4 and TRBJ1-3; D call uncertain. V was cut by 0 bases and J by 0 bases, with 4 bases left in between. From germline, CDR1 is SGHNT and CDR2 YYREEE (reference sequence). The CDR3 totals 14 residues. The CDR3 region is CASSLESSGNTIYF. CDR3 in DNA: TGTGCCAGCAGCTTGGAGAGCTCTGGAAACACCATATATTTT.

This chain joins TRBV28 and TRBJ1-1; no definite D call. Germline V gene sequence: CDR1 MDHEN, CDR2 SYDVKM. Trimming removed 5 bases from V and 2 bases from J, with 6 bases in between. This CDR3 has 12 amino acids. The CDR3 region is CASSQTNTEAFF. The CDR3 DNA reads TGTGCCAGCAGTCAAACTAACACTGAAGCTTTCTTT. Together with reference TRBV28 and TRBJ1-1, the CDR3 gives the full variable domain: DVKVTQSSRYLVKRTGEKVFLECVQDMDHENMFWYRQDPGLGLRLIYFSYDVKMKEKGDIPEGYSVSREKKERFSLILESASTNQTSMYLCASSQTNTEAFFGQGTRLTVV.

The rearrangement joins TRBV5-1 to TRBJ2-3; 10 nucleotides match TRBD1. The germline CDR1 and CDR2 sequences are SGHRS and YFSETQ. The CDR3 has 16 amino acids. V trimming: 0 bases; J trimming: 6 bases; junction bases outside the gene matches: 7. CDR3 residues: CASSLEVTGGYDTQYF. The DNA for the CDR3 is TGCGCCAGCAGCTTGGAAGTGACAGGGGGCTATGATACGCAGTATTTT.

Here the CDR3 reads CASRQEGGRGNTIYF. The CDR3, as DNA: TGTGCCAGCCGGCAGGAGGGAGGACGTGGAAACACCATATATTTT. The rearrangement uses TRBV11-1 and TRBJ1-3; D unclear. The length of the CDR3 is 15 residues. V was shortened by 8 bases and J by 3 bases, with 17 bases between the two germline ends. Germline loops: CDR1 SGHAT, CDR2 FQDESV (reference sequence).

The chain has TRBV27 and TRBJ1-6; TRBD1 matches at 9 bases. This CDR3 has 14 amino acids. CDR1 MNHEY and CDR2 SMNVEV come from the germline V gene (reference sequence). With 5 bases clipped from V and 9 bases from J, the junction kept 5 bases outside the gene matches. CDR3 DNA: TGTGCCAGCAGTATTACAGGGGGCGGTTCACCCCTCCACTTT. It yields the protein CASSITGGGSPLHF.

The sample holds one count of this clone. The rearrangement links TRBV24-1 to TRBJ1-4; D gene uncertain. Between the trimmed V and J ends, which lost 8 bases and 6 bases, there was a span of 6 bases. The germline CDR1 and CDR2 sequences are KGHDR and SFDVKD. There are 11 residues in the CDR3. The CDR3 reads CATIFDEKLFF. In DNA, the CDR3 is TGTGCCACCATCTTTGATGAAAAACTGTTTTTT.

This clone was counted between two and nine times. This CDR3 reads CASSLTLRGGETQYF. For the CDR3, the DNA is TGCGCCAGCAGCTTGACCCTGCGGGGGGGCGAGACCCAGTACTTC. The chain carries TRBV5-1 and TRBJ2-5; 9 nucleotides align to TRBD2. Germline V gives CDR1 SGHRS, CDR2 YFSETQ. V lost 1 base, J lost 5 bases, and 6 bases stayed unmatched. The CDR3 consists of 15 residues.

J is TRBJ1-2 and V is TRBV7-9; 7 nucleotides line up with TRBD1. J gave up 8 bases and V 7 bases, and 13 bases lay outside the gene matches. The CDR3 is 14 amino acids. Germline V lookup: CDR1 SEHNR, CDR2 FQNEAQ (reference sequence). CDR3 sequence: CASNSPDRVGGYTF. As DNA, the CDR3 is TGTGCCAGCAACTCCCCAGACAGGGTTGGGGGCTACACCTTC.

The rearrangement joins TRBV2 to TRBJ1-4, with D maybe TRBD1 (6 bases). The CDR3 sequence is 15 residues long. Between the trimmed V and J ends, which lost 7 bases and 2 bases, there was a span of 14 bases. CDR1 and CDR2 from the germline V gene are SNHLY and FYNNEI. CDR3 coding DNA: TGTGCCAGCAATAACCAGGGGCGGACTAATGAAAAACTGTTTTTT. Residues: CASNNQGRTNEKLFF.

V is TRBV5-5 and J is TRBJ2-1, with TRBD2 identical over 8 bases. CDR3 length: 17 amino acids. In germline, CDR1 is SGHKS, CDR2 YYEKEE (reference sequence). V dropped 4 bases and J dropped 0; count of bases not matched to a gene: 9. CDR3 loop: CASSRTSRVSSYNEQFF. The CDR3 coding sequence is TGTGCCAGCAGCAGGACTAGCCGAGTCAGCTCCTACAATGAGCAGTTCTTC.

This rearrangement joins TRBV10-3 to TRBJ2-2; D may be TRBD1 (6 bases). Per germline, CDR1 ENHRY and CDR2 SYGVKD. The CDR3 has 14 amino acids. The V gene lost 4 bases and the J gene lost 6 bases, with 12 bases spanning the gap. CDR3 nucleotides: TGTGCCATCAGTGCCCTAGGGGGATCCGGGGAGCTGTTTTTT. Amino acids: CAISALGGSGELFF.

The rearrangement uses TRBV7-9 and TRBJ2-1; 7 nucleotides align to TRBD2. Per germline, CDR1 SEHNR and CDR2 FQNEAQ (reference sequence). The ends lost 7 bases at V and 7 bases at J; junction bases unmatched: 16. This CDR3 has 16 residues. CDR3 sequence: CASTLRGNPPGNEQFF. The CDR3 nucleotides read TGTGCCAGCACGTTGCGGGGGAACCCCCCGGGGAATGAGCAGTTCTTC.

The chain uses TRBV7-2 and TRBJ1-5, with D unclear. With 1 base removed from V and 2 bases from J, the gap between germline ends came to 3 bases. Germline assignment: CDR1 SGHTA and CDR2 FQGNSA. This CDR3 is built from 13 residues. The CDR3 nucleotides read TGTGCCAGCAGCTTAGTAGGCAATCAGCCCCAGCATTTT. It encodes CASSLVGNQPQHF.

V and J are TRBV5-6 and TRBJ1-3; D not certain. The CDR3 contains 15 residues. The V end was cut by 3 bases, the J end by 3 bases, with 13 bases between. The germline gives CDR1 SGHDT, CDR2 YYEEEE. CDR3 residues: CASSSGRGYGNTIYF. The CDR3 DNA reads TGTGCCAGCAGCTCCGGTCGGGGTTATGGAAACACCATATATTTT.

This chain connects TRBV28 to TRBJ2-7; no reliable D call. V lost 3 bases, J lost 2 bases, and 8 bases lay in between. The length of the CDR3 is 13 residues. Germline V gene sequence: CDR1 MDHEN, CDR2 SYDVKM. The CDR3 spells CASSFRRTYEQYF. The CDR3 DNA reads TGTGCCAGCAGTTTTCGGCGGACCTACGAGCAGTACTTC. Complete variable domain (other parts from reference TRBV28 and TRBJ2-7): DVKVTQSSRYLVKRTGEKVFLECVQDMDHENMFWYRQDPGLGLRLIYFSYDVKMKEKGDIPEGYSVSREKKERFSLILESASTNQTSMYLCASSFRRTYEQYFGPGTRLTVT.

V is TRBV2 and J is TRBJ2-1, with D perhaps TRBD1 (5 bases). Germline lookup yields CDR1 SNHLY and CDR2 FYNNEI. The CDR3 has 15 amino acids. V lost 6 bases, J lost 2 bases, and 14 bases lay in between. CDR3 sequence: CASRTQGVTYNEQFF. CDR3 nucleotides: TGTGCCAGCAGAACTCAGGGTGTAACCTACAATGAGCAGTTCTTC.

V is TRBV7-2 and J is TRBJ2-7; 9 nucleotides line up with TRBD2. Germline CDR1 is SGHTA and CDR2 is FQGNSA. Trimming took 5 bases from V and 3 from J; bases not matched to a gene: 8. The CDR3 extends over 15 amino acids. The CDR3 region has the DNA TGTGCCAGCAGCCGTAGCGGGGGCTGGGACTACGAGCAGTACTTC. The encoded protein is CASSRSGGWDYEQYF.

The rearrangement uses TRBV5-8 and TRBJ1-2, with D possibly TRBD1 on 6 matching bases. Germline V lookup: CDR1 SGHTS, CDR2 YDEGEE. Trimming shortened V by 2 bases and J by 2 bases, and 7 bases separated the two germline ends. The CDR3 extends over 13 amino acids. CDR3 region: CASSFTGNYGYTF. DNA of the CDR3: TGTGCCAGCAGCTTTACAGGGAACTATGGCTACACCTTC.

V and J are TRBV30 and TRBJ1-2; 12 nucleotides agree with TRBD1. Per germline, CDR1 GTSNPN and CDR2 SVGIG (reference sequence). Trimming cost V 2 bases and J 8 bases; bases outside gene matches: 12. The CDR3 is 16 amino acids. Here the CDR3 reads CAWSPPGQGARVGYTF. For the CDR3, the DNA is TGTGCCTGGAGTCCGCCGGGACAGGGGGCGAGGGTGGGCTACACCTTC.

The rearrangement joins TRBV27 to TRBJ1-1; D is unresolved. Per the germline V gene, CDR1 is MNHEY and CDR2 is SMNVEV (reference sequence). V was trimmed by 5 bases and J by 0 bases, leaving 10 bases between them. The CDR3 is 14 residues long. CDR3 residues: CASSRREVNTEAFF. The CDR3 DNA follows: TGTGCCAGCAGTAGGAGGGAGGTGAACACTGAAGCTTTCTTT.

Comment on this clone: A read error may produce the germline difference seen at one junction end. The genes are TRBV5-4 and TRBJ2-5; D perhaps matches TRBD1 (6 bases). Germline loops: CDR1 SGHNT, CDR2 YYREEE (reference sequence). The CDR3 consists of 14 residues. CDR3: CASSLGQVGEAQYF. CDR3 nucleotides: TGTGCCAGCAGCTTGGGACAGGTGGGAGAGGCCCAGTACTTC.

This sequence joins TRBV6-5 and TRBJ1-2, with 8 bases identical to TRBD1. The V and J ends lost 6 bases and 2 bases, in that order; junction bases with no gene match: 5. The CDR3 contains 14 residues. The germline V gene encodes CDR1 MNHEY and CDR2 SVGAGI. In nucleotides, the CDR3 is TGTGCCAGCAGGTTGGGGACAGGAAACTATGGCTACACCTTC. As protein: CASRLGTGNYGYTF.